The 8 T cell receptor beta chains below were found in one sample sequenced in a study of blood T cell repertoires in COVID-19. Clones were sequenced by immunoSEQ multiplex PCR, and TCRdb holds only the in-frame ones, with some missing. The table has over 200,000 clones, about 87% seen once. Sequenced sample: peripheral blood. These receptors were obtained from a woman in her forties or fifties with acute or convalescent COVID-19.

This chain connects TRBV27 to TRBJ2-7; no definite D call. This CDR3 comprises 13 residues. The ends were cut back, 3 bases at V and 6 bases at J, with 12 bases in the middle. Germline V gene lookup returns CDR1 MNHEY and CDR2 SMNVEV (reference sequence). Here the CDR3 reads CASSLKRSGEQYF. The CDR3 DNA follows: TGTGCCAGCAGTTTGAAGAGATCGGGCGAGCAGTACTTC.

The V gene is TRBV3-1 (or the pseudogene TRBV3-2), the J gene TRBJ1-2; TRBD1 might be the D (6 bases). V lost 1 base and J lost 3, with 12 bases in between. The CDR3 consists of 15 residues. Germline V CDR1 and CDR2: LGHDT, YNNKEL (reference sequence). CDR3 sequence (DNA): TGTGCCAGCAGCCAAGGTTTGCACAGGGACTATGGCTACACCTTC. This encodes CASSQGLHRDYGYTF.

This chain uses TRBV5-6 with TRBJ2-5, with 13 bases lining up with TRBD2. This CDR3 is built from 17 residues. Germline V CDR1 and CDR2: SGHDT, YYEEEE. With 3 bases clipped from V and 4 bases from J, the junction kept 9 bases outside the gene matches. The CDR3 is CASSSKTSGRQAETQYF. The CDR3 coding sequence is TGTGCCAGCAGCTCTAAGACTAGCGGGAGGCAGGCAGAGACCCAGTACTTC.

This clone was counted only a few times. The V gene is TRBV5-4, the J gene TRBJ1-2; TRBD1 is a possible D gene (6 bases). Germline-derived CDR1 and CDR2 are SGHNT and YYREEE (reference sequence). CDR3 length equals 13 residues. Trimming pared 0 bases from V and 6 bases from J, leaving 9 bases between. CDR3 region: CASSLAGGDGYTF. The CDR3, as DNA: TGTGCCAGCAGCTTGGCTGGGGGCGATGGCTACACCTTC.

The gene calls are TRBV21-1 and TRBJ1-1; the table's D call, TRBD1, has no DNA check behind it. TRBV21-1 is deemed a pseudogene. CDR3 length: 17 amino acids. DNA of the CDR3: TGTGCCAGCAGCGGAGTGGTGACAGAAGGAAGGAACACTGAAGCTTTCTTT. This codes for CASSGVVTEGRNTEAFF.

The rearrangement uses TRBV7-6 and TRBJ2-7, with 14 bases that match TRBD2. The CDR3 length is 18 residues. From germline, CDR1 is SGHVS and CDR2 FNYEAQ. The V gene end was trimmed by 2 bases and the J gene end by 6 bases; junction bases not matched to a gene: 12. The CDR3 here is CASSLLGLAGGRVGEQYF. As DNA, the CDR3 is TGTGCCAGCAGCTTACTCGGACTAGCGGGAGGAAGGGTTGGCGAGCAGTACTTC. The full variable domain, in which reference TRBV7-6 and TRBJ2-7 provide the parts outside the CDR3, is GAGVSQSPRYKVTKRGQDVALRCDPISGHVSLYWYRQALGQGPEFLTYFNYEAQQDKSGLPNDRFSAERPEGSISTLTIQRTEQRDSAMYRCASSLLGLAGGRVGEQYFGPGTRLTVT.

This rearrangement joins TRBV5-4 to TRBJ2-5; D uncertain. The CDR3 extends over 14 amino acids. The V end lost 0 bases, the J end lost 5 bases, and 11 bases lay between the germline ends. CDR1 and CDR2 from the germline V gene are SGHNT and YYREEE (reference sequence). CDR3 residues: CASSLAAIQETQYF. CDR3 nucleotide sequence: TGTGCCAGCAGCTTGGCTGCCATTCAGGAGACCCAGTACTTC.

The chain carries TRBV28 and TRBJ1-5; no definite D call. Trimming removed 2 bases from V and 4 bases from J, with 6 bases in between. The CDR3 runs to 13 residues. In germline, CDR1 is MDHEN, CDR2 SYDVKM. Here the CDR3 DNA reads TGTGCCAGCAGTTTAGTTCAGAATCAGCCCCAGCATTTT. Translation gives CASSLVQNQPQHF. The full variable domain, with the rest looked up from reference TRBV28 and TRBJ1-5, is DVKVTQSSRYLVKRTGEKVFLECVQDMDHENMFWYRQDPGLGLRLIYFSYDVKMKEKGDIPEGYSVSREKKERFSLILESASTNQTSMYLCASSLVQNQPQHFGDGTRLSIL.